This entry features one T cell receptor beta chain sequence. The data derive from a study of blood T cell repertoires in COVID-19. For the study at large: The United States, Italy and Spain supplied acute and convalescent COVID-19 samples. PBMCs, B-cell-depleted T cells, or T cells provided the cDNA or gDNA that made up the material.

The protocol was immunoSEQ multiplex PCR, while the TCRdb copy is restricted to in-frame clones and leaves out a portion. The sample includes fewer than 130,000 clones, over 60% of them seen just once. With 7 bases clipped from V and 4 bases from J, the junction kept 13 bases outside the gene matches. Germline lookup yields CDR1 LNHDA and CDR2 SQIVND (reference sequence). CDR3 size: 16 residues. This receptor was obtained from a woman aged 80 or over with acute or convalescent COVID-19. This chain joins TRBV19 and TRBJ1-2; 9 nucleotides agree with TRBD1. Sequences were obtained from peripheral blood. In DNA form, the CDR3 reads TGTGCCAGTACCCACCTCCGGGACAGGGCGCTCTATGGCTACACCTTC. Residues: CASTHLRDRALYGYTF.